This T cell receptor beta chain emerged from a study of shared clonotypes between healthy human individuals. Study results and limitations: Generally, naive subsets (rather than memory subsets) showed larger estimated richness.

For this clone: Its antigen remains unknown.

The junction had 7 bases not matched to a gene; V was cut back by 5 bases and J by 2 bases. The CDR3 has 15 amino acids. Per the germline V gene, CDR1 is MGHRA and CDR2 is YSYEKL. In the naive CD8 group, cells lacked CD45RO and were positively selected for CCR7, so terminally differentiated effector memory CD45RA+ cells were left out. The authors loaded around 190 ng DNA, tens of thousands of T cell genomes, into sorted-subset replicate PCRs. Clones were read by immunoSEQ multiplex PCR, and TCRdb kept only the in-frame ones, dropping some. Of some 2.1 million clones in the sample, 85% to 95% were seen once.

Input material: naive CD8+ T cells sorted from blood. The chain links TRBV4-1 to TRBJ2-7; TRBD2 matches at 9 bases. The receptor's source is a man in his late teens or twenties in good health. The DNA of the CDR3 is TGCGCCAGCAGCTCAAGACTAGCGGCCGCCTACGAGCAGTACTTC. It translates to CASSSRLAAAYEQYF.